This TCR beta chain was sequenced for a study of Ad26.COV2.S vaccination and SARS-CoV-2 variants (dated by TCRdb to the early 2020s). As for the study more broadly: TCRbeta repertoire sequencing was used to assess the specificity and breadth of SARS-CoV-2-reactive T cell receptors after Ad26.COV2.S vaccination. A total of approximately 30 samples were included in the TCR-sequenced set, comprising around 19 Ad26.COV2.S vaccine recipients, 5 placebo recipients and 8 SARS-CoV-2 convalescent individuals.

V is pared back by 0 bases and J by 1 base, with 7 bases lying between the germline termini. Per the germline V gene, SGHRS is the CDR1 and YFSETQ is the CDR2. The CDR3 runs 15 amino acids, cysteine and phenylalanine included. Kept here is only the CDR3 DNA, which spans 45 bases and is read in frame from base 1. The full study reports these points: Compared with placebo recipients, Ad26.COV2.S recipients showed higher spike-specific TCR breadth (P = 0.0014). The authors noted that the TCR breadth and depth analyses may have underestimated total T cell responses. Non-spike TCR breadth was comparable between vaccine and placebo recipients, consistent with the vaccine containing only spike. Substantial breadth of spike-specific CD8+ and CD4+ T cell responses was reported after vaccination.

According to the study, the label for this sample's time point signals: individuals recovered from natural SARS-CoV-2 infection. The immunoSEQ Assay was used to sequence TCRbeta CDR3 regions. After extraction, genomic DNA underwent amplification by bias-controlled multiplex PCR, followed by high-throughput sequencing. For the original study's pipeline: To quantify the absolute abundance of every unique TCRbeta CDR3 region, sequences were collapsed and filtered. T cell fraction was estimated by normalizing TCRbeta template counts to usable DNA, which was measured by amplifying reference genes present in all nucleated cells. Repertoire TCRs were annotated as SARS-CoV-2-specific by exact matching of V gene, CDR3 amino acid sequence and J gene to a known reactive TCR set. The reference SARS-CoV-2 TCR set was derived from MIRA and filtered for enrichment in COVID-19-positive ImmuneCODE repertoires, a step that removed public or cross-reactive TCRs. Based on the MIRA antigens, annotated TCRs were further analysed at the level of specific ORF or position within ORF. Breadth was defined as annotated unique rearrangements over total unique productive rearrangements; depth was the summed frequency of those rearrangements. TCR breadth was compared between groups using two-sided Wilcoxon rank-sum tests. In its TCRdb copy, this immuneACCESS table keeps in-frame sequences only and misses some clones. Where compared with another copy, unresolved V genes explain less than half of these, and the others have no known cause. V, J and clone size are those of that table, while D and trimming were read from the DNA. This sample comprises around 100,000 clones, about four fifths of them detected only once. The ten largest clones represent 16% of the sample.

On this clone itself: Its antigen is unknown. It has no much larger one-base neighbor in the sample; base qualities were not kept.

Recombination linked TRBV5-1 to TRBJ2-2; the D gene assignment is ambiguous. The origin of this receptor is a human donor who had recovered from COVID-19. The sequenced sample was peripheral blood, obtained after recovery from COVID-19. The DNA sequence follows: TGCGCCAGCAGCTTGGAAGGGATGAACACCGGGGAGCTGTTTTTT. Translated, this gives CASSLEGMNTGELFF.